This entry lists 32 T cell receptor beta chains sequenced from one sample in a study of blood T cell repertoires in COVID-19. Profiling relied on immunoSEQ multiplex PCR, and the TCRdb table lists in-frame clones only, not all of them. The sample includes 130,000 to 150,000 clones, approximately 84% of them seen just once. Sequenced: peripheral blood. These receptors originate from a human donor in a cohort sampled during active COVID-19.

The chain employs TRBV7-9 and TRBJ2-1, with D maybe TRBD2 (6 bases). The V and J ends lost 5 bases and 3 bases respectively, with 17 bases between them. Looked up from germline, CDR1 is SEHNR and CDR2 is FQNEAQ (reference sequence). The CDR3 length is 16 residues. CDR3 sequence reads: CASSPTRPLFYNEQFF. The DNA of the CDR3 is TGTGCCAGCAGCCCGACTAGACCCCTTTTCTACAATGAGCAGTTCTTC.

This clone came up a few times. The chain uses TRBV3-1 (or the pseudogene TRBV3-2) and TRBJ2-7, with D maybe TRBD2 (5 bases). This CDR3 spans 12 amino acids. V lost 5 bases and J lost 3, with 8 bases in between. CDR1 is LGHDT and CDR2 is YNNKEL in the germline V gene (reference sequence). The CDR3 nucleotides are TGTGCCAGCAGCGACCGGGACTACGAGCAGTACTTC. It codes for CASSDRDYEQYF.

CDR3 region: CASSSEGAAAGPQHF. The DNA of the CDR3 is TGTGCCAGCAGTTCTGAGGGCGCGGCCGCTGGACCCCAGCATTTT. V is TRBV6-5 and J is TRBJ1-5; D gene uncertain. CDR1 MNHEY and CDR2 SVGAGI come from the germline V gene. Trimming removed 4 bases from V and 10 bases from J, with 20 bases in between. The CDR3 is 15 residues long.

V usage is TRBV30 and J usage is TRBJ1-5; perhaps TRBD1 as D (5 bases). V lost 1 base and J lost 4, with 11 bases in between. In germline, CDR1 is GTSNPN, CDR2 SVGIG (reference sequence). The CDR3 contains 14 residues. CDR3 protein: CAWSGVTGNQPQHF. CDR3 bases: TGTGCCTGGAGTGGAGTAACAGGAAATCAGCCCCAGCATTTT.

The chain links TRBV11-2 to TRBJ2-1; TRBD1 matches 8 bases. The germline V gene has CDR1 SGHAT and CDR2 FQNNGV. The CDR3 extends over 16 amino acids. After removal of 2 bases from V and 7 bases from J, the junction contained 10 bases not matched to a gene. CDR3 sequence reads: CASSLIDRGPRNEQFF. The CDR3, as DNA: TGTGCCAGCAGCTTAATCGACAGGGGCCCTAGGAATGAGCAGTTCTTC.

This clone was seen more than once but under ten times. The chain recombines TRBV5-1 with TRBJ2-7, with D tentatively TRBD2 (6 bases). The germline V and J ends were trimmed by 0 bases and 2 bases, with 21 bases remaining between them. Germline assignment: CDR1 SGHRS and CDR2 YFSETQ. This CDR3 contains 18 residues. CDR3 DNA sequence: TGCGCCAGCAGCTTGGGGTTGGGGCAGGGACTCACTACCTACGAGCAGTACTTC. This encodes CASSLGLGQGLTTYEQYF.

V gene TRBV19 combines with J gene TRBJ2-7; D not resolved. There are 14 residues in the CDR3. The V end lost 3 bases, the J end lost 1 base, and 10 bases lay between the germline ends. Germline V gives CDR1 LNHDA, CDR2 SQIVND (reference sequence). CDR3 sequence reads: CASSITVSSYEQYF. DNA of the CDR3: TGTGCCAGTAGTATTACAGTTTCTTCCTACGAGCAGTACTTC.

The gene calls are TRBV28 and TRBJ1-6, with 8 bases that match TRBD1. Germline CDR1 MDHEN, CDR2 SYDVKM. V lost 5 bases, J lost 0 bases, and 12 bases stayed unmatched. The CDR3 consists of 19 residues. The CDR3 DNA sequence: TGTGCCAGCAGTCTCCTGAGGACAGGGACGAGCTCCTATAATTCACCCCTCCACTTT. Protein: CASSLLRTGTSSYNSPLHF.

V usage is TRBV7-8 and J usage is TRBJ1-1; D unclear. The CDR3 runs to 13 residues. The V end lost 5 bases, the J end lost 0 bases, and 7 bases lay between the germline ends. CDR1 and CDR2 from the germline V gene are SGHVS and FQNEAQ. In DNA form, the CDR3 reads TGTGCCAGCAGCGCAGACTTGAACACTGAAGCTTTCTTT. It translates to CASSADLNTEAFF. The whole variable domain, filled in from reference TRBV7-8 and TRBJ1-1, reads GAGVSQSPRYKVAKRGQDVALRCDPISGHVSLFWYQQALGQGPEFLTYFQNEAQLDKSGLPSDRFFAERPEGSVSTLKIQRTQQEDSAVYLCASSADLNTEAFFGQGTRLTVV.

This chain uses TRBV28 with TRBJ2-7; TRBD2 is a possible D gene (6 bases). The CDR3 spans 14 residues. The germline V gene encodes CDR1 MDHEN and CDR2 SYDVKM. The V gene lost 3 bases and the J gene lost 5 bases, with 14 bases spanning the gap. The CDR3 loop reads CASSLAGRVHEQYF. The CDR3 nucleotides read TGTGCCAGCAGTTTGGCGGGAAGGGTCCACGAGCAGTACTTC.

The chain carries TRBV6-1 and TRBJ2-2; D is unclear. Trimming removed 2 bases from V and 1 base from J, with 5 bases in between. Germline V gene lookup returns CDR1 MNHNS and CDR2 SASEGT. The CDR3 runs 14 residues. CDR3 region: CASSENRNTGELFF. The DNA for the CDR3 is TGTGCCAGCAGTGAAAACAGGAACACCGGGGAGCTGTTTTTT.

The rearrangement links TRBV30 to TRBJ2-2, with 7 bases matching TRBD1. Germline loops: CDR1 GTSNPN, CDR2 SVGIG (reference sequence). This CDR3 has 15 residues. The CDR3 here is CAGNTNRGSTGELFF. The CDR3 bases are TGTGCAGGGAACACAAACAGGGGTAGTACCGGGGAGCTGTTTTTT.

The V and J genes are TRBV1 and TRBJ2-5; no DNA check was done on the table's D call, TRBD2. TRBV1 is marked as a pseudogene. The CDR3 contains 17 residues. CDR3 sequence reads: CTSSHNVLAGGQETQYF. CDR3 coding DNA: TGCACCAGCAGCCATAATGTACTAGCGGGGGGACAAGAGACCCAGTACTTC.

V gene TRBV10-3 combines with J gene TRBJ2-1; 8 bases agree with TRBD2. Germline trimming cut 2 bases from V and 5 bases from J; bases unmatched to any gene: 5. Looked up from germline, CDR1 is ENHRY and CDR2 is SYGVKD. The CDR3 runs to 15 residues. The chain's CDR3 is CAISERGGGHNEQFF. CDR3 bases: TGTGCCATCAGTGAGCGGGGCGGGGGGCACAATGAGCAGTTCTTC.

The chain is built from TRBV6-4 and TRBJ2-4; the match to TRBD1 covers 7 bases. This CDR3 has 16 residues. Germline values: CDR1 MRHNA, CDR2 SNTAGT. Trimming at V came to 6 bases and at J to 0 bases, leaving 8 bases not matched to a gene. This chain's CDR3 is CASREDTGVAKNIQYF. The CDR3 DNA follows: TGTGCCAGCAGAGAGGACACAGGGGTAGCCAAAAACATTCAGTACTTC.

This clone was observed a single time. The CDR3 loop is CASSGYGGGPQHF. CDR3 in DNA: TGTGCCAGCAGTGGATACGGAGGGGGCCCCCAGCATTTT. The J gene is TRBJ1-5, the V gene TRBV2; 7 bases map to TRBD1. J was trimmed by 10 bases and V by 4 bases; bases with no gene match: 7. The CDR3 is 13 amino acids. CDR1 is SNHLY, CDR2 FYNNEI, per germline. The whole variable domain, remainder taken from reference TRBV2 and TRBJ1-5, is EPEVTQTPSHQVTQMGQEVILRCVPISNHLYFYWYRQILGQKVEFLVSFYNNEISEKSEIFDDQFSVERPDGSNFTLKIRSTKLEDSAMYFCASSGYGGGPQHFGDGTRLSIL.

Notes on this clone: Other DNA variants within this sample encode the same CDR3. This chain joins TRBV30 and TRBJ1-2; unclear D gene. The CDR3 runs to 12 residues. In germline, CDR1 is GTSNPN, CDR2 SVGIG (reference sequence). The V and J ends lost 2 bases and 0 bases respectively, with 4 bases between them. CDR3 sequence: CAWSTANYGYTF. CDR3 nucleotide sequence: TGTGCCTGGAGTACAGCTAACTATGGCTACACCTTC.

The chain employs TRBV7-9 and TRBJ1-1; no firm D call. The CDR3 loop spans 14 amino acids. Germline CDR1 is SEHNR and CDR2 is FQNEAQ (reference sequence). V was clipped by 5 bases and J by 0 bases, with 10 bases between them. DNA for the CDR3: TGTGCCAGCAGCATCAGTCTCATGAACACTGAAGCTTTCTTT. Translated: CASSISLMNTEAFF.

This chain links TRBV6-1 with TRBJ1-6; D gene ambiguous. The V end lost 3 bases, the J end lost 0 bases, and 12 bases lay between the germline ends. The CDR3 loop spans 17 amino acids. Germline V gene lookup returns CDR1 MNHNS and CDR2 SASEGT. This CDR3 reads CASSDPRRSSYNSPLHF. DNA for the CDR3: TGTGCCAGCAGTGATCCCCGACGGAGCTCCTATAATTCACCCCTCCACTTT.

The rearrangement links TRBV20-1 to TRBJ2-5, with 8 nucleotides matching TRBD2. Germline trimming cut 3 bases from V and 5 bases from J; bases unmatched to any gene: 8. The CDR3 consists of 14 residues. The germline CDR1 and CDR2 sequences are DFQATT and SNEGSKA (reference sequence). In DNA, the CDR3 is TGCAGTGCTAGTATAGCGGGAACGGGGGAGACCCAGTACTTC. This sequence encodes CSASIAGTGETQYF.

The V and J genes are TRBV5-4 and TRBJ2-2, with 7 bases fitting TRBD1. This CDR3 has 15 residues. V trimming: 5 bases; J trimming: 7 bases; junction bases outside the gene matches: 11. Looked up from germline, CDR1 is SGHNT and CDR2 is YYREEE (reference sequence). The CDR3: CASSSGTERIGELFF. CDR3 sequence (DNA): TGTGCCAGCAGTTCCGGGACAGAGAGGATCGGGGAGCTGTTTTTT. The variable domain in full, with the rest retrieved from reference TRBV5-4 and TRBJ2-2, is ETGVTQSPTHLIKTRGQQVTLRCSSQSGHNTVSWYQQALGQGPQFIFQYYREEENGRGNFPPRFSGLQFPNYSSELNVNALELDDSALYLCASSSGTERIGELFFGEGSRLTVL.

This chain joins TRBV5-1 and TRBJ2-5; 8 bases fit TRBD2. The germline V gene encodes CDR1 SGHRS and CDR2 YFSETQ. The J segment lost 0 bases and the V segment lost 2 bases, leaving 15 bases of the junction unmatched. This CDR3 has 19 amino acids. The CDR3 sequence: CASSFLAGTRGLDQETQYF. CDR3 coding DNA: TGCGCCAGCAGCTTCCTAGCGGGCACCAGAGGGTTGGACCAAGAGACCCAGTACTTC.

V usage is TRBV11-3 and J usage is TRBJ1-1; D gene unclear. The CDR3 sequence is 14 residues long. Germline values: CDR1 SGHNT, CDR2 YENEEA. V was shortened by 2 bases and J by 1 base, with 8 bases between the two germline ends. The CDR3 loop reads CASSLLLGNTEAFF. In DNA form, the CDR3 reads TGTGCCAGCAGCTTATTGCTCGGGAACACTGAAGCTTTCTTT.

The chain couples TRBV13 to TRBJ2-3; 10 positions match TRBD1. This CDR3 region has 15 residues. With V trimmed by 4 bases and J by 6 bases, 7 bases remained unmatched. The V gene's germline CDR1 is PRHDT and CDR2 FYEKMQ (reference sequence). The CDR3 DNA follows: TGTGCCAGCAGCTCCCGGGACAGGGGCGCGGATACGCAGTATTTT. Translation gives CASSSRDRGADTQYF.

J is TRBJ1-2 and V is TRBV18; TRBD1 matches at 8 bases. The germline CDR1 and CDR2 sequences are KGHSH and LQKENI. This CDR3 spans 16 amino acids. With 3 bases clipped from V and 1 base from J, the junction kept 7 bases outside the gene matches. The CDR3 region is CASSPSGTGDNYGYTF. DNA of the CDR3: TGTGCCAGCTCACCGTCCGGGACAGGTGATAACTATGGCTACACCTTC.

The gene calls are TRBV4-2 and TRBJ2-3, with TRBD2 matching over 8 bases. CDR3 length equals 16 residues. Germline CDR1 reads LGHNA; CDR2 reads YNFKEQ. The ends lost 0 bases at V and 6 bases at J; junction bases unmatched: 8. The DNA of the CDR3 is TGTGCCAGCAGCCAAGATGGTCGCGGGGGGAGGGATACGCAGTATTTT. This encodes CASSQDGRGGRDTQYF.

The rearrangement uses TRBV2 and TRBJ2-7; TRBD2 agrees at 7 bases. Germline CDR1 is SNHLY and CDR2 is FYNNEI. The CDR3 sequence is 13 residues long. V gave up 3 bases and J gave up 3 bases; unmatched junction bases: 2. CDR3 coding DNA: TGTGCCAGCAGTGAGAGCGGGGTCTACGAGCAGTACGTC. Its translation: CASSESGVYEQYV.

This chain links TRBV6-2 or TRBV6-3 with TRBJ2-5; D is unclear. Deletions cut 0 bases from V and 5 bases from J, with 4 bases between. CDR1 and CDR2 (germline): MNHEY, SVGEGT. The CDR3 is 12 amino acids. DNA for the CDR3: TGTGCCAGCAGTTACTCGGGCGAGACCCAGTACTTC. Protein: CASSYSGETQYF.

V gene TRBV29-1 combines with J gene TRBJ2-6, with D maybe TRBD1 (6 bases). V lost 4 bases to trimming and J lost 2 bases, with 9 bases between them. CDR3 length: 14 amino acids. From germline, CDR1 is SQVTM and CDR2 ANQGSEA. CDR3 amino acids: CSVVDSTGANVLTF. CDR3 bases: TGCAGCGTTGTGGACAGCACTGGGGCCAACGTCCTGACTTTC.

The gene calls are TRBV7-8 and TRBJ1-3; D call uncertain. The germline V and J ends were trimmed by 2 bases and 0 bases, with 11 bases remaining between them. Germline V gene sequence: CDR1 SGHVS, CDR2 FQNEAQ. This CDR3 spans 16 amino acids. The CDR3 region is CASSLRSGLSGNTIYF. The CDR3 DNA follows: TGTGCCAGCAGCTTAAGGAGCGGGCTCTCTGGAAACACCATATATTTT.

This chain links TRBV10-3 with TRBJ2-7; 9 positions agree with TRBD1. Per the germline V gene, CDR1 is ENHRY and CDR2 is SYGVKD. The CDR3 consists of 14 residues. V dropped 6 bases and J dropped 4; count of bases not matched to a gene: 7. CDR3 sequence: CAIRPDRGSYEQYF. For the CDR3, the DNA is TGTGCCATCAGGCCGGACAGGGGATCTTACGAGCAGTACTTC.

The rearrangement uses TRBV5-1 and TRBJ1-1, with a tentative D call TRBD1 (6 bases). The ends were cut back, 3 bases at V and 1 base at J, with 10 bases in the middle. The CDR3 covers 14 residues. Looked up from germline, CDR1 is SGHRS and CDR2 is YFSETQ. In nucleotides, the CDR3 is TGCGCCAGCAGCTCTCAGGGGAGGAACACTGAAGCTTTCTTT. This sequence encodes CASSSQGRNTEAFF.